Detailed here is one T cell receptor beta chain. The target antigen is unknown. V was shortened by 0 bases and J by 4 bases, with 7 bases between the two germline ends. This CDR3 comprises 13 residues. Looked up from germline, CDR1 is SGHKS and CDR2 is YYEKEE (reference sequence). The whole isolated RNA underwent reverse transcription, so sequencing captured expressed TCRB transcripts. Clones were read by immunoSEQ multiplex PCR, and TCRdb kept only the in-frame ones, dropping some. The sample holds hundreds of thousands of clones, approximately 8.2% seen once. This sample is drawn from a study of beta chain features in type 1 diabetes. Regarding the study as a whole: For type 1 diabetes patients, VDJ junctions showed fewer insertions and more deletions. It was not settled here whether HLA type affects TCRB rearrangement. The study found moderately but significantly shorter TCRB CDR3s in all four CD4+ subsets of Type 1 diabetes patients.

This clonotype was obtained from a woman aged 18-29 years in good health. Input material: central memory CD4+ T cells from blood. V gene TRBV5-5 combines with J gene TRBJ2-5; D is undetermined. CDR3 residues: CASSLDSIETQYF. CDR3 DNA: TGTGCCAGCAGCTTGGACAGCATAGAGACCCAGTACTTC.